This TCR beta chain is drawn from a study of T-cell reconstitution after alpha-beta-depleted transplantation in children. This clonotype was observed many times. Losses at the gene ends were 5 bases for V and 4 bases for J; bases not matched to a gene: 2. This CDR3 region has 14 residues. Germline V gives CDR1 SGHRS, CDR2 YFSETQ. Unique molecular identifiers were incorporated during preparation of the TCRbeta library. TCRdb re-called the PCR reads through MiXCR, storing one row per CDR3 protein. Of roughly 180,000 distinct CDR3 sequences in the sample, 13% to 15% were seen once. This receptor was obtained from a human donor who donated a stem cell graft to a child with acute lymphoblastic leukemia. This chain joins TRBV5-1 and TRBJ2-3, with TRBD1 matching 12 bases. Here the sequenced sample was PBMCs from the stem cell graft donor, taken from the stem cell graft. CDR3 region: CASRGTGGADTQYF. CDR3 nucleotide sequence: TGCGCCAGCAGGGGGACAGGGGGCGCAGATACGCAGTATTTT.